A single sample is the source of the 10 T cell receptor beta chains below, sequenced in a study of cytomegalovirus exposure and HLA in healthy donors (dated by TCRdb to 2016 to 2017). The library was produced with the immunoSEQ multiplex PCR assay. For the multiplex PCR, a mixture combining 60 forward primers for TCR Vbeta segments and 13 reverse primers for TCR Jbeta segments was used. TCRdb took this table from immuneACCESS and kept in-frame rearrangements with V and J called. Such tables lack part of the clones; where checked against another copy, unresolved V genes explain under half of the gap, and the rest is unexplained. The table of this sample itemizes 110,000 to 150,000 clones. The ten largest account for less than 3.5% of the sample. Sequences were obtained from PBMCs. The receptors originated from a man aged 35-49 years in good health and CMV-seronegative.

CDR3 loop: CASSPGQVSETQYF. The CDR3 coding sequence is TGTGCCAGCAGCCCCGGACAGGTGTCAGAGACCCAGTACTTC. V and J are TRBV7-9 and TRBJ2-5, with 7 bases fitting TRBD1. The CDR3 runs to 14 residues. V shed 5 bases and J 4 bases; nucleotides not matched to a gene: 7. Germline V gene lookup returns CDR1 SEHNR and CDR2 FQNEAQ (reference sequence).

The V and J genes are TRBV5-4 and TRBJ1-2; 7 bases line up with TRBD1. Germline V gene sequence: CDR1 SGHNT, CDR2 YYREEE (reference sequence). V shed 4 bases and J 8 bases; nucleotides not matched to a gene: 5. CDR3 length: 12 residues. The CDR3 loop is CASSTDRVGYTF. The CDR3 DNA sequence: TGTGCCAGCAGCACCGACAGGGTCGGCTACACCTTC.

The chain combines TRBV7-2 with TRBJ2-5, with TRBD2 matching 7 bases. Trimming took 6 bases from V and 5 from J; bases not matched to a gene: 3. CDR3 size: 12 residues. Germline lookup yields CDR1 SGHTA and CDR2 FQGNSA. The CDR3 protein is CASRRGGETQYF. The CDR3 nucleotides read TGTGCCAGCAGGCGGGGAGGGGAGACCCAGTACTTC.

V usage is TRBV4-2 and J usage is TRBJ1-2; D gene unclear. Germline CDR1 and CDR2: LGHNA and YNFKEQ. CDR3 length: 14 residues. Trimming took 1 base from V and 1 from J, leaving 7 bases between them. The CDR3 here is CASSQVPSNYGYTF. The CDR3 nucleotides are TGTGCCAGCAGCCAAGTTCCCAGTAACTATGGCTACACCTTC.

The V gene is TRBV4-3, the J gene TRBJ1-2; D perhaps matches TRBD1 (5 bases). Trimming left V 0 bases short and J 7 bases short, with 15 bases between. CDR3 length: 15 amino acids. Germline V gene data show CDR1 as LGHNA and CDR2 as YSLEER. The CDR3 region has the DNA TGCGCCAGCAGCCAAGAAACAGGCGGGACCCTTGGCTACACCTTC. Translation: CASSQETGGTLGYTF.

The chain has TRBV5-1 and TRBJ2-7, with 8 bases aligning to TRBD1. The CDR3 is made up of 14 amino acids. Germline V gives CDR1 SGHRS, CDR2 YFSETQ. Trimming cost V 4 bases and J 2 bases; bases outside gene matches: 5. This CDR3 reads CASSIGDRTYEQYF. The CDR3 DNA is TGCGCCAGCAGCATCGGGGACAGGACCTACGAGCAGTACTTC.

CDR3 amino acids: CASSSGTSPNTGELFF. DNA for the CDR3: TGCGCCAGCAGCTCCGGGACTAGTCCCAACACCGGGGAGCTGTTTTTT. The chain couples TRBV5-1 to TRBJ2-2; 8 bases line up with TRBD2. With V trimmed by 3 bases and J by 2 bases, 6 bases remained unmatched. The CDR3 has 16 amino acids. Looked up from germline, CDR1 is SGHRS and CDR2 is YFSETQ. Full variable domain (remainder filled in from reference TRBV5-1 and TRBJ2-2): KAGVTQTPRYLIKTRGQQVTLSCSPISGHRSVSWYQQTPGQGLQFLFEYFSETQRNKGNFPGRFSGRQFSNSRSEMNVSTLELGDSALYLCASSSGTSPNTGELFFGEGSRLTVL.

The chain is built from TRBV5-4 and TRBJ1-3, with D unclear. Germline V gene lookup returns CDR1 SGHNT and CDR2 YYREEE (reference sequence). This CDR3 is built from 17 residues. The germline V and J ends were trimmed by 1 base and 1 base, with 15 bases remaining between them. The CDR3 region is CASSLRTLAGSGNTIYF. For the CDR3, the DNA is TGTGCCAGCAGCTTGCGGACTTTGGCCGGGTCTGGAAACACCATATATTTT.

V gene TRBV19 combines with J gene TRBJ2-7; D is possibly TRBD2 (7 bases). Trimming stripped 1 base from V and 9 bases from J, with 22 bases between. The CDR3 is made up of 16 amino acids. Per the germline V gene, CDR1 is LNHDA and CDR2 is SQIVND (reference sequence). The CDR3: CASSIAGGGYLRAQYF. In DNA form, the CDR3 reads TGTGCCAGTAGTATAGCGGGCGGGGGCTACCTACGTGCGCAGTACTTC.

The V call is TRBV5-6, the J call TRBJ2-5; 12 bases agree with TRBD1. Trimming removed 4 bases from V and 4 bases from J; junction bases left unmatched: 8. CDR1 SGHDT and CDR2 YYEEEE come from the germline V gene. The CDR3 has 16 residues. This CDR3 is CASSARDRGHRETQYF. The CDR3 DNA is TGTGCCAGCAGCGCGCGGGACAGGGGGCATCGAGAGACCCAGTACTTC.